This T cell receptor (beta chain) was identified during a study of blood T cell repertoires in COVID-19. For the study at large: Acute and convalescent COVID-19 specimens originated in the United States, Italy and Spain. Sources were T cells, B-cell-depleted T cells, or PBMCs; the material itself was cDNA or gDNA.

The ends were cut back, 2 bases at V and 5 bases at J, with 13 bases in the middle. The CDR3 extends over 14 amino acids. From germline, CDR1 is SGHTA and CDR2 FQGTGA. Study processing details: Amplification from reference gene primers served as the basis for estimated nucleated cell counts. Method: immunoSEQ multiplex PCR; TCRdb's copy keeps in-frame clones and lacks some. That table supplies the V and J calls and clone size; D and trimming were determined from the DNA. The sample records some 200,000 clones, around nine tenths being singletons. A few counts support this clone. V and J are TRBV7-3 and TRBJ2-7, with D possibly matching TRBD2 (5 bases). Input material: peripheral blood. The receptor comes from a man aged 40-49 years with active or convalescent COVID-19. CDR3 DNA: TGTGCCAGCAGCTTATTTCCCGGGAACGACGAGCAGTACTTC. Encoded protein: CASSLFPGNDEQYF.